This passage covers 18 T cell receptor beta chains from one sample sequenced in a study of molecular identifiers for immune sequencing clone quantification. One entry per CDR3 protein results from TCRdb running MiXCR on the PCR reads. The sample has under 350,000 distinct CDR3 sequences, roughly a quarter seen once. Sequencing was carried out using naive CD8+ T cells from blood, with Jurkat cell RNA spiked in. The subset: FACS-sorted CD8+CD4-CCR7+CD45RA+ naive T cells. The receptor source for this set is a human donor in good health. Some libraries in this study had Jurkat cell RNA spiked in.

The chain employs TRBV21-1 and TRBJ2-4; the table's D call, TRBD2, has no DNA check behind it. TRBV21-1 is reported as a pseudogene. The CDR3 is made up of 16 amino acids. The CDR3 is CASSKARSLPSNIQYF. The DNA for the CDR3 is TGTGCCAGCAGCAAAGCGCGCAGTTTACCCTCAAACATTCAGTACTTC.

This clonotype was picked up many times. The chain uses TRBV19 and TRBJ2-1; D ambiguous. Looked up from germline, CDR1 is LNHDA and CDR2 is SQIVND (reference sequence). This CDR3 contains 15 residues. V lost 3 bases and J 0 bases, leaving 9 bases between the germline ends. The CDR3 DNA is TGTGCCAGTAGTATCTCCCCTAGCTCCTACAATGAGCAGTTCTTC. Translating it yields CASSISPSSYNEQFF.

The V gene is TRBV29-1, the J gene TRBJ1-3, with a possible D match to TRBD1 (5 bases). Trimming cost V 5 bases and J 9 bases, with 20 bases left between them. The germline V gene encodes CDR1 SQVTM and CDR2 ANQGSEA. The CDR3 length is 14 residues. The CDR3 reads CSVRDGRSGGTIYF. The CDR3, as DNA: TGCAGCGTTCGGGACGGTCGCTCTGGAGGCACCATATATTTT.

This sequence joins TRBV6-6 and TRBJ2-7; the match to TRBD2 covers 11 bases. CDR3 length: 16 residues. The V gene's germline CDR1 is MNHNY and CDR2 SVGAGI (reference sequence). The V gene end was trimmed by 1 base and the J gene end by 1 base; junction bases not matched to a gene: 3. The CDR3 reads CASSYFPSGRSYEQYF. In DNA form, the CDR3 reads TGTGCCAGCAGTTACTTTCCTAGCGGGAGGTCCTACGAGCAGTACTTC.

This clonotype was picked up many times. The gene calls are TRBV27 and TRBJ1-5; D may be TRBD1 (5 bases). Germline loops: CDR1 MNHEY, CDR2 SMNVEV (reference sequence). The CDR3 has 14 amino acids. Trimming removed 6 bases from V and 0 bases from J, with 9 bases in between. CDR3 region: CASSRRGSNQPQHF. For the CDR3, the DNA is TGTGCCAGCAGCCGGAGGGGTAGCAATCAGCCCCAGCATTTT.

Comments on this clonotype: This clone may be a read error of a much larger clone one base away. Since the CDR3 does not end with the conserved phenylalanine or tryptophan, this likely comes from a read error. CDR3 protein: CASSYRGRGEAFL. The CDR3 DNA is TGTGCCAGCAGTTACAGGGGGCGGGGTGAAGCTTTCCTT. The chain combines TRBV28 with TRBJ1-1, with 9 bases aligning to TRBD1. The CDR3 covers 13 residues. Germline CDR1 is MDHEN and CDR2 is SYDVKM. V shed 4 bases and J 7 bases; nucleotides not matched to a gene: 4.

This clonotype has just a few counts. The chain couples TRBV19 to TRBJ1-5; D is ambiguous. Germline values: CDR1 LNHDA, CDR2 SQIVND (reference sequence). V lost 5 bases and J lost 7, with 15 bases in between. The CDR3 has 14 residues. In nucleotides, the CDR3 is TGTGCCAGTAGTCTGGGAGGGTCATCACAGCCCCAGCATTTT. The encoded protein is CASSLGGSSQPQHF.

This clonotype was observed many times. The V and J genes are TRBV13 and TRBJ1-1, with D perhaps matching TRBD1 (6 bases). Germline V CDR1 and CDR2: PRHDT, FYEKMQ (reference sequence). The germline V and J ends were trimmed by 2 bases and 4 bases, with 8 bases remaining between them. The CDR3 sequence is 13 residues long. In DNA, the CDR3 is TGTGCCAGCAGCTTATGGGGGCTCACTGAAGCTTTCTTT. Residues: CASSLWGLTEAFF.

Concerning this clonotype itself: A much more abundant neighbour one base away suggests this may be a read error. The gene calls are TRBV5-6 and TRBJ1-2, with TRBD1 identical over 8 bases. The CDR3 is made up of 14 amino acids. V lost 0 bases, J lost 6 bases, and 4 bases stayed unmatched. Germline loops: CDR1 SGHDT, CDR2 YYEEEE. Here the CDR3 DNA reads TGTGCCAGCAGCTTGGGGACAGGGTACCATGGCTACACCTTC. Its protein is CASSLGTGYHGYTF.

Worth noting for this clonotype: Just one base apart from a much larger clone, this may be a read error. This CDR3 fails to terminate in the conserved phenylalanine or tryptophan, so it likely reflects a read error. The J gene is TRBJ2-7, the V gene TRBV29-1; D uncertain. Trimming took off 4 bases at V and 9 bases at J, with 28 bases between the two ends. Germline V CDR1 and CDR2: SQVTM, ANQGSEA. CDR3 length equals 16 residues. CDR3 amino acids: CSVVEGNLGPSRGQYI. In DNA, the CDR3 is TGCAGCGTTGTTGAAGGCAACCTAGGGCCTTCTAGAGGGCAGTACATC.

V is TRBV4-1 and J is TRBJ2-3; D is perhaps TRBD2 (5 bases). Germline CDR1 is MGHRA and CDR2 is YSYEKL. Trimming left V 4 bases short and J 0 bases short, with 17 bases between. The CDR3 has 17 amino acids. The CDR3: CASSPGKADLSTDTQYF. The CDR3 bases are TGCGCCAGCAGCCCCGGGAAGGCGGACCTTAGCACAGATACGCAGTATTTT.

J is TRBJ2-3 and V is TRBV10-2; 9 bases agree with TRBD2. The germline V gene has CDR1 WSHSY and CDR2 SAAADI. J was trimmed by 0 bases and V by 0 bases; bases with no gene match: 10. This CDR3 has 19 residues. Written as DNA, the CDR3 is TGCGCCAGCAGTGAGTCGTCGCTAGCGGGGACTACTAGCACAGATACGCAGTATTTT. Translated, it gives CASSESSLAGTTSTDTQYF.

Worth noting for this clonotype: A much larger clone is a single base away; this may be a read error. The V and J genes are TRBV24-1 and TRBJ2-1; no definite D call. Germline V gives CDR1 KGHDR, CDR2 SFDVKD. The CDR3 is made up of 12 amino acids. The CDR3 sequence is CATSDSASEPFF. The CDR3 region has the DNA TGTGCCACCAGTGATTCAGCGTCTGAGCCGTTCTTC.

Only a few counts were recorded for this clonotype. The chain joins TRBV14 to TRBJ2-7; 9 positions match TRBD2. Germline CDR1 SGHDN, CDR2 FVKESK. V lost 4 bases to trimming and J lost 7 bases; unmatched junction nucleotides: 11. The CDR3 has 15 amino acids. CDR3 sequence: CASSRLAGGPEEQYF. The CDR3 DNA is TGTGCCAGCAGCCGTTTGGCGGGAGGGCCGGAAGAGCAGTACTTC.

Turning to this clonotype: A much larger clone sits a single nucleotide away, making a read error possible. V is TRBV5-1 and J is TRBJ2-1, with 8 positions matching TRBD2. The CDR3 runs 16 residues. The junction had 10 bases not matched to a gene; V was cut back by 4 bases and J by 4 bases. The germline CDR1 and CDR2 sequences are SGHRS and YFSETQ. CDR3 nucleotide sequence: TGCGCCAGCAGCCAATTTAGCGGGGTAGTTTACAATGAGCAGTTCTTC. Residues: CASSQFSGVVYNEQFF.

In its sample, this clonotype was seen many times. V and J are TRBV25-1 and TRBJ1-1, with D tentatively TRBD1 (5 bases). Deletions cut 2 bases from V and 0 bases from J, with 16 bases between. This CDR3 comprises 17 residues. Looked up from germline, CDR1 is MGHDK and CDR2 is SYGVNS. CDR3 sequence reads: CASSEAAGINLNTEAFF. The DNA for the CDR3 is TGTGCCAGCAGTGAAGCTGCAGGGATAAATTTGAACACTGAAGCTTTCTTT. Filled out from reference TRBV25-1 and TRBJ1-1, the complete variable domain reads EADIYQTPRYLVIGTGKKITLECSQTMGHDKMYWYQQDPGMELHLIHYSYGVNSTEKGDLSSESTVSRIRTEHFPLTLESARPSHTSQYLCASSEAAGINLNTEAFFGQGTRLTVV.

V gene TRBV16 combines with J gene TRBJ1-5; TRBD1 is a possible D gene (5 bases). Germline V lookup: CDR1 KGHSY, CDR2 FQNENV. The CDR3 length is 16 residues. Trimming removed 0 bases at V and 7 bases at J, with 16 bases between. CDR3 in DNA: TGTGCCAGCAGCCAATCGGCGGGGCAGGTCAAACAGCCCCAGCATTTT. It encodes CASSQSAGQVKQPQHF.

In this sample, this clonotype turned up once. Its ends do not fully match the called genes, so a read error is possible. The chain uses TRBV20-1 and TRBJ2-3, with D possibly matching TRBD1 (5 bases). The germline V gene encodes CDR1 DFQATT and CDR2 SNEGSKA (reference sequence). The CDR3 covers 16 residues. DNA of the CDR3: TGCAGTGCTAGAGATTCTTCCAGGGCGTTTCCAGATACGCAGTGTTTT. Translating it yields CSARDSSRAFPDTQCF.